One sample yielded the 7 T cell receptor beta chains listed below, sequenced in a study of cytomegalovirus exposure and HLA in healthy donors. The PCR had 60 Vbeta and 13 Jbeta primers. The repertoire was sequenced with immunoSEQ multiplex PCR; TCRdb's copy has only in-frame clones and lacks some. The data contain approximately 64,000 clones, 60% to 80% of them singletons. The sample taken for sequencing was PBMCs. The receptors stem from a male donor in good health and CMV-seropositive.

The rearrangement uses TRBV9 and TRBJ1-1, with D possibly being TRBD1 (5 bases). Germline CDR1 reads SGDLS; CDR2 reads YYNGEE. This CDR3 contains 13 residues. V gave up 3 bases and J gave up 3 bases, with 9 bases separating them. Here the CDR3 reads CASSAGRHTEAFF. The CDR3 DNA reads as TGTGCCAGCAGCGCAGGGAGGCACACTGAAGCTTTCTTT.

This clone came up a few times. The chain couples TRBV29-1 to TRBJ1-6; perhaps TRBD1 as D (5 bases). V lost 7 bases and J lost 5, with 12 bases in between. The CDR3 loop spans 13 amino acids. Germline V lookup: CDR1 SQVTM, CDR2 ANQGSEA. CDR3 residues: CSARWGDNSPLHF. The CDR3 nucleotides read TGCAGCGCCCGATGGGGGGATAATTCACCCCTCCACTTT.

The chain carries TRBV27 and TRBJ2-7; 7 bases are shared with TRBD1. Trimming took 2 bases from V and 3 from J; bases not matched to a gene: 10. This CDR3 is built from 16 residues. In germline, CDR1 is MNHEY, CDR2 SMNVEV (reference sequence). The CDR3 DNA reads TGTGCCAGCAGTTTACTTGCTGGACAGGCCTACTACGAGCAGTACTTC. This translates into CASSLLAGQAYYEQYF.

V and J are TRBV12-5 and TRBJ2-1; 7 bases align to TRBD2. The CDR3 extends over 15 amino acids. Per the germline V gene, CDR1 is LGHNT and CDR2 is FRNRAP. The V and J ends lost 5 bases and 4 bases, in that order; junction bases with no gene match: 8. The CDR3 DNA reads TGTGCTAGTGGTGTCGGCCTAGCGGTTTACAATGAGCAGTTCTTC. Translated, it gives CASGVGLAVYNEQFF.

This chain links TRBV6-6 with TRBJ1-3; D gene ambiguous. This CDR3 comprises 15 residues. Per the germline V gene, CDR1 is MNHNY and CDR2 is SVGAGI (reference sequence). V lost 3 bases and J 0 bases, leaving 9 bases between the germline ends. The CDR3 region is CASSYQRDSGNTIYF. CDR3 DNA: TGTGCCAGCAGTTATCAACGGGACTCTGGAAACACCATATATTTT.

The chain couples TRBV4-1 to TRBJ2-7; D ambiguous. The ends were cut back, 3 bases at V and 0 bases at J, with 9 bases in the middle. CDR1 is MGHRA, CDR2 YSYEKL, per germline. This CDR3 is 14 amino acids long. CDR3 sequence: CASSHTAGSYEQYF. As DNA, the CDR3 is TGCGCCAGCAGCCATACGGCAGGCTCCTACGAGCAGTACTTC.

By share, this clone counts as medium-sized. This chain connects TRBV19 to TRBJ2-2, with D maybe TRBD1 (5 bases). Trimming took 6 bases from V and 4 from J, leaving 15 bases between them. The germline gives CDR1 LNHDA, CDR2 SQIVND (reference sequence). CDR3 length: 15 residues. The CDR3 bases are TGTGCCAGTAGCAGCCGTTCAGGGATCACCGGGGAGCTGTTTTTT. Protein sequence: CASSSRSGITGELFF. Using reference TRBV19 and TRBJ2-2 for the parts outside the CDR3, the full variable domain is DGGITQSPKYLFRKEGQNVTLSCEQNLNHDAMYWYRQDPGQGLRLIYYSQIVNDFQKGDIAEGYSVSREKKESFPLTVTSAQKNPTAFYLCASSSRSGITGELFFGEGSRLTVL.